The source of this T cell receptor beta chain is a study of T cells expressing NK-cell markers (dated by TCRdb to 2018 to 2020). Describing the broader study: TCR beta-chain repertoires were profiled in sorted CD3+CD56+NKG2C+, CD3+CD56+NKG2C- and CD3+CD56-NKG2C+ T-cell subsets from several donors. Of the eight sequenced donors, seven were found to be HCMV-seropositive and one was found to be HCMV-seronegative. Randomly selected healthy volunteers, three men and five women, were used as the eight sequenced donors. The libraries were sequenced on Illumina HiSeq 2000/2500, MiSeq or NextSeq, producing 2 x 150 bp reads.

From cysteine to phenylalanine, the CDR3 is 15 amino acids long. The coding DNA is unavailable. The germline V gene yields SGHDN for CDR1 and FVKESK for CDR2. Regarding this clonotype: Its cognate antigen has yet to be identified.

The study at large found these results: Those dominant clonotypes were again the most abundant among CD3+CD56-NKG2C+ cells in a few donors, at roughly 28.3-60.1%. In six donors, the dominant CD3+CD56+NKG2C+ clonotypes were among the top 10 CD8+ clonotypes and accounted for about 1.0-7.5% of CD8+ T cells. It remained unclear whether the expanded NKG2C-expressing T cell clones were specific for HCMV antigens.

The sequencing machine was an Illumina HiSeq 2000. 5'RACE template switching, by which a universal primer site and unique molecular identifiers were added, was used to make TCR beta cDNA libraries. cDNA synthesis was primed from the TCR beta constant segment, followed by two successive PCR amplification steps. In the authors' own workflow: MIGEC handled demultiplexing of the reads and grouping by UMI, while MiTCR was used to assemble and quantify clonotypes. To remove erroneous sequences, TCR cDNA sequences were retained only when supported by two or more reads. The tcR package was used for downstream repertoire analysis, with clonotypes matched between fractions based on CDR3 nucleotide sequence plus V segment. VDJmatch was used to annotate antigen specificity against VDJdb, with one amino acid substitution in CDR3 allowed. With the reads reprocessed by TCRdb, a single entry stands for each CDR3 protein sequence and no DNA is reported. V and J calls and clone size were set by TCRdb, not the authors. This sample's listing comprises 400,000 to 450,000 distinct CDR3 sequences. Approximately 6.8% of the sample lies in the top ten.

HCMV serostatus was determined by detecting HCMV-specific IgG in serum with a commercial ELISA kit. Ficoll density gradient centrifugation was used to isolate peripheral blood mononuclear cells from blood. Sequenced input: blood T cells: a sorted CD56 or NKG2C T cell subset, CD4+ or CD8+ T cells, or bulk PBMC T cells (not recorded which). Here the chain combines TRBV14 and TRBJ1-6; there is no DNA to check the TCRdb D call of TRBD1. This TCR derives from a woman between 18 and 70 years old in good health. The CDR3 here reads CASSKTGQLNSPLHF.